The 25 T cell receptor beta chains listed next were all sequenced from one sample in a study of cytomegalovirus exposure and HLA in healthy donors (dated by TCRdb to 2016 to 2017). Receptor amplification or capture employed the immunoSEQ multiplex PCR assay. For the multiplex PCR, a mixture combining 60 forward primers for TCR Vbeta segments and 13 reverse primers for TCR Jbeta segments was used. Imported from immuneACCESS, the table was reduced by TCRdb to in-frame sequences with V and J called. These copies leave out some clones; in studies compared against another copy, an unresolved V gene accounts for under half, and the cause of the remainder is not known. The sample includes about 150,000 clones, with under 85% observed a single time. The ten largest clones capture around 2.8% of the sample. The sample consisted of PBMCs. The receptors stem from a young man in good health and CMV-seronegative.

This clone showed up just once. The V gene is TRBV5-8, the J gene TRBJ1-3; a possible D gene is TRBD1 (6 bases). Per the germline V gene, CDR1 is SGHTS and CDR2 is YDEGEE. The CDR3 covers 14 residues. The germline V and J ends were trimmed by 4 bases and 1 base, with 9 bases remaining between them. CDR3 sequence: CASSTTGSGNTIYF. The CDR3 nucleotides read TGTGCCAGCAGCACCACAGGGTCTGGAAACACCATATATTTT.

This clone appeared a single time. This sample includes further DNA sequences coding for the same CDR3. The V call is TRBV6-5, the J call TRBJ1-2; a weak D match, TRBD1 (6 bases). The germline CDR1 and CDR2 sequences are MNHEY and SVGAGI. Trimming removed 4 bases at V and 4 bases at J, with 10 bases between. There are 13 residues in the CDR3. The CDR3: CASSSGVGYGYTF. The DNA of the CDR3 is TGTGCCAGCAGTTCAGGGGTCGGCTATGGCTACACCTTC.

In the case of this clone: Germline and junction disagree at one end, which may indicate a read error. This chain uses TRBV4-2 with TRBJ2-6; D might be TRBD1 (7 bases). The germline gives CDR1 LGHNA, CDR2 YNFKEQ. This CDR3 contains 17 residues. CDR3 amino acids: CASSQSRGASGANGLTF. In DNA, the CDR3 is TGTGCCAGCAGCCAGAGCAGGGGGGCATCTGGGGCCAACGGCCTGACTTTC.

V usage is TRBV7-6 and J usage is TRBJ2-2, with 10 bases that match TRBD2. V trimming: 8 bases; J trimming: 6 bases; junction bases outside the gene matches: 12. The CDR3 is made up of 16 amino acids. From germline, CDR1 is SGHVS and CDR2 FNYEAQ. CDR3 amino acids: CASGDERGGLPGELFF. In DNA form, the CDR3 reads TGTGCCAGCGGCGATGAGCGGGGGGGCCTTCCCGGGGAGCTGTTTTTT.

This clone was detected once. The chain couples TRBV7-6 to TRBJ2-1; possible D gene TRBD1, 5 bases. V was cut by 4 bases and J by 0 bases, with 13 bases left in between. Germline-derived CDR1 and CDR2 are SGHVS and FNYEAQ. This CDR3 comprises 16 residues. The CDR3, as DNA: TGTGCCAGCAGCTCCGAAACAGGAGTCTCCTACAATGAGCAGTTCTTC. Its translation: CASSSETGVSYNEQFF.

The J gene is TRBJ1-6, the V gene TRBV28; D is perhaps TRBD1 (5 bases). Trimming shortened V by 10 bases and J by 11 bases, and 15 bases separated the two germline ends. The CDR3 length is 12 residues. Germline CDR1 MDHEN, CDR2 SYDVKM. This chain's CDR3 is CATRGGTAPLHF. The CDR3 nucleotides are TGTGCCACCCGGGGGGGGACGGCACCCCTCCACTTT. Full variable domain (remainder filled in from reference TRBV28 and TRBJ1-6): DVKVTQSSRYLVKRTGEKVFLECVQDMDHENMFWYRQDPGLGLRLIYFSYDVKMKEKGDIPEGYSVSREKKERFSLILESASTNQTSMYLCATRGGTAPLHFGNGTRLTVT.

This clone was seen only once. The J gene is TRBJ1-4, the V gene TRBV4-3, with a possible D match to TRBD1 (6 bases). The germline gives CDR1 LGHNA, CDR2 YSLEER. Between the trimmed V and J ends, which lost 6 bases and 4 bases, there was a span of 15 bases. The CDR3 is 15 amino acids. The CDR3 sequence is CASSLNRVSNEKLFF. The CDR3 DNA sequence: TGCGCCAGCAGTCTTAACAGGGTCAGTAATGAAAAACTGTTTTTT.

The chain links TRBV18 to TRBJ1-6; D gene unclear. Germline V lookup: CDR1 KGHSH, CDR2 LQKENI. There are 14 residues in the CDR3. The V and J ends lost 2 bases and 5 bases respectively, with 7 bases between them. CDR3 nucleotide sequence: TGTGCCAGCTCACCAACCAGAAATAATTCACCCCTCCACTTT. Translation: CASSPTRNNSPLHF.

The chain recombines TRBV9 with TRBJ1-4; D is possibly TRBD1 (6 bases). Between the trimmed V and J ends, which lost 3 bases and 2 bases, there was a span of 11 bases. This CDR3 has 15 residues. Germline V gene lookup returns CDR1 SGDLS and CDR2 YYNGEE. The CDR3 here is CASSGGGTTNEKLFF. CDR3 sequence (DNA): TGTGCCAGCAGCGGTGGGGGCACTACTAATGAAAAACTGTTTTTT.

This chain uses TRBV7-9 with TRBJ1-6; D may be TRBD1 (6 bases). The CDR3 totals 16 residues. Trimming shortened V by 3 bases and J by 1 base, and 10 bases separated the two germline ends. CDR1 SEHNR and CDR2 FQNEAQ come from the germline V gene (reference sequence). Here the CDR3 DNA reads TGTGCCAGCAGCTTCGGGGGGCCGTCCTATAATTCACCCCTCCACTTT. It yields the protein CASSFGGPSYNSPLHF.

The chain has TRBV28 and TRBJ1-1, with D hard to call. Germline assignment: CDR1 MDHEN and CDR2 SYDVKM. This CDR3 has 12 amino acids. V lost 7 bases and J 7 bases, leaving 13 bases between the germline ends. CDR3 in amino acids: CASIAGGDEAFF. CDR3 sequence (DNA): TGTGCCAGCATCGCGGGCGGAGATGAAGCTTTCTTT.

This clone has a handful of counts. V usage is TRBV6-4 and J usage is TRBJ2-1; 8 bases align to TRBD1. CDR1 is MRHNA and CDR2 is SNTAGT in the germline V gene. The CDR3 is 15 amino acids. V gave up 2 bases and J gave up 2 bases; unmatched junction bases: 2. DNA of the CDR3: TGTGCCAGCAGTGACGGGACAGGCACCTACAATGAGCAGTTCTTC. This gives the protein CASSDGTGTYNEQFF.

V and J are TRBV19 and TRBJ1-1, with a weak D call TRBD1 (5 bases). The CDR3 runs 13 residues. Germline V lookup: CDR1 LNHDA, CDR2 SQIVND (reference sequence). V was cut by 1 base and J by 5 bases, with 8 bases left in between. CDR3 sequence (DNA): TGTGCCAGTAGTATAGTATCAGGGACTGAAGCTTTCTTT. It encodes CASSIVSGTEAFF.

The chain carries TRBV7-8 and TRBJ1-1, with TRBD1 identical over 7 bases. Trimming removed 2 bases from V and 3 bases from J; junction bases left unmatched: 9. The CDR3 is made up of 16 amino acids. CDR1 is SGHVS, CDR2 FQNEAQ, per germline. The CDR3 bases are TGTGCCAGCAGCTTAATGTCAGGGGGTGGGCACACTGAAGCTTTCTTT. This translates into CASSLMSGGGHTEAFF. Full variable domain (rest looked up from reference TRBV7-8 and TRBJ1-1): GAGVSQSPRYKVAKRGQDVALRCDPISGHVSLFWYQQALGQGPEFLTYFQNEAQLDKSGLPSDRFFAERPEGSVSTLKIQRTQQEDSAVYLCASSLMSGGGHTEAFFGQGTRLTVV.

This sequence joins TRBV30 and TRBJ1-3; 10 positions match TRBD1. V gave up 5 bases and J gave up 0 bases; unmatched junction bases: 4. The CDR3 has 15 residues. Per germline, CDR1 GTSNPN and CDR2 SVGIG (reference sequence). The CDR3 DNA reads TGTGCCTGGGACAGGGGGCTACCCTCTGGAAACACCATATATTTT. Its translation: CAWDRGLPSGNTIYF.

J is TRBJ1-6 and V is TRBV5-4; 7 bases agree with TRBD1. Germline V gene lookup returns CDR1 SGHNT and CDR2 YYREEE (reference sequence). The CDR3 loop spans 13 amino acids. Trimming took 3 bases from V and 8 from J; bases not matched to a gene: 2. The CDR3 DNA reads TGTGCCAGCAGCTGGGACAGTTATTCACCCCTCCACTTT. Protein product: CASSWDSYSPLHF.

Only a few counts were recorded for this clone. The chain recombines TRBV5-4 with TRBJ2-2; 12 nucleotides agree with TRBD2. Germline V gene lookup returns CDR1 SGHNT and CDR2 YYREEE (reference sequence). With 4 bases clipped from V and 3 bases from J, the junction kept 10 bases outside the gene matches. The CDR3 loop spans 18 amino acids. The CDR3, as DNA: TGTGCCAGCAGCCAACGGCTAGCGGGGGGGCCGGACACCGGGGAGCTGTTTTTT. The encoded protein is CASSQRLAGGPDTGELFF.

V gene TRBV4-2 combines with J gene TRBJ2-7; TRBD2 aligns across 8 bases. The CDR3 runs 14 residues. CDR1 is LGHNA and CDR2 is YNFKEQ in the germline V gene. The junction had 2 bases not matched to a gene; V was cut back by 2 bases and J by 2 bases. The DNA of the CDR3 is TGTGCCAGCAGCCAACGGCGGGGGGCCTACGAGCAGTACTTC. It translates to CASSQRRGAYEQYF.

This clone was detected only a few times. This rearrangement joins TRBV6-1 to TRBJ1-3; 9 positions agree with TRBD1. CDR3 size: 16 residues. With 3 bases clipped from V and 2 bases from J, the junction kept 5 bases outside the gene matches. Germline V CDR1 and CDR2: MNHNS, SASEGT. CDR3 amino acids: CASSDATGGTGNTIYF. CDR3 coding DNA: TGTGCCAGCAGTGACGCAACAGGGGGCACTGGAAACACCATATATTTT.

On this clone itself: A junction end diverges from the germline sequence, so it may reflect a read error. The CDR3 DNA reads as TGTTCCAGCAGCTTAGCCTGGGACAGTACGAACCATGGCTACACCTTC. The encoded protein is CSSSLAWDSTNHGYTF. V and J are TRBV7-9 and TRBJ1-2; 7 nucleotides match TRBD1. The germline V gene encodes CDR1 SEHNR and CDR2 FQNEAQ (reference sequence). CDR3 size: 16 residues.

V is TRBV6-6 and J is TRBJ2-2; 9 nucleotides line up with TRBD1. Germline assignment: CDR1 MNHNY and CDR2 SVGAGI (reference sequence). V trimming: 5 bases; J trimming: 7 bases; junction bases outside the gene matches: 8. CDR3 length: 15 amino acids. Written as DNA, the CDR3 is TGTGCCAGCAGTGATCCGGGACAGGGAATCGGGGAGCTGTTTTTT. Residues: CASSDPGQGIGELFF.

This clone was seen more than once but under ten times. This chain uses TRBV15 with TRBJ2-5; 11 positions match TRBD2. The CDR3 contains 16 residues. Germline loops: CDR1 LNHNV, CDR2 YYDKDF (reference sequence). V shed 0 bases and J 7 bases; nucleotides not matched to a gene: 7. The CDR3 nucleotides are TGTGCCACCAGCAGAGATAAGACTAGCGGGGCGGGGACCCAGTACTTC. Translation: CATSRDKTSGAGTQYF.

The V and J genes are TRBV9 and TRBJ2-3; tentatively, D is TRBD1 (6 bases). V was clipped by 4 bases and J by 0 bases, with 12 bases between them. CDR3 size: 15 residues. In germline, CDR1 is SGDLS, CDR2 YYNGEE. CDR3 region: CASSSGTTSTDTQYF. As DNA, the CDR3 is TGTGCCAGCAGCTCCGGGACAACGAGCACAGATACGCAGTATTTT.

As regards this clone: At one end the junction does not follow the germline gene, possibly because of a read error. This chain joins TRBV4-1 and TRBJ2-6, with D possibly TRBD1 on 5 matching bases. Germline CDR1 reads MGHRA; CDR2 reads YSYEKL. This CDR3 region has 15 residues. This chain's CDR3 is CASSQEPSGANGLTF. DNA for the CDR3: TGCGCCAGCAGCCAAGAGCCCTCTGGGGCCAACGGCCTGACTTTC.

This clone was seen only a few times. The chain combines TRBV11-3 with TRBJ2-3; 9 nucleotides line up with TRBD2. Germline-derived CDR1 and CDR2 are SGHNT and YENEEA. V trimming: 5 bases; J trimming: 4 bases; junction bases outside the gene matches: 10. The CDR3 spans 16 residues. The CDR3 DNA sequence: TGTGCCAGCAGCGCCCGTGAGGCGGGGGGGCCAGATACGCAGTATTTT. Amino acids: CASSAREAGGPDTQYF. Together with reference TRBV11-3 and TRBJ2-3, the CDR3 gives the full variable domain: EAGVVQSPRYKIIEKKQPVAFWCNPISGHNTLYWYLQNLGQGPELLIRYENEEAVDDSQLPKDRFSAERLKGVDSTLKIQPAELGDSAVYLCASSAREAGGPDTQYFGPGTRLTVL.